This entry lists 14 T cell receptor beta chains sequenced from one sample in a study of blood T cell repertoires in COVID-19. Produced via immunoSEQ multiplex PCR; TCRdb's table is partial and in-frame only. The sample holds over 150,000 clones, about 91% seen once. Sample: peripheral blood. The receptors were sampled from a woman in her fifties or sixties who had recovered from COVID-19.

The CDR3 DNA sequence: TGTGCCAGCAGCTCCGGGACAGGGAATGGCTACACCTTC. The encoded protein is CASSSGTGNGYTF. This chain links TRBV12-3 or TRBV12-4 with TRBJ1-2, with 9 bases aligning to TRBD1. V lost 6 bases and J lost 6; bases outside the gene matches: 5. The CDR3 covers 13 residues.

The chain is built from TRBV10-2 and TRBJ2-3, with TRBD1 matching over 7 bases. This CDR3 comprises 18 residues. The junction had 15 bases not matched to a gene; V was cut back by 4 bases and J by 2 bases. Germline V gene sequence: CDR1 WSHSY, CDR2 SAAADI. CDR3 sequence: CASSVQTPGQHITDTQYF. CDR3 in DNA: TGCGCCAGCAGTGTTCAAACCCCGGGACAGCACATCACAGATACGCAGTATTTT.

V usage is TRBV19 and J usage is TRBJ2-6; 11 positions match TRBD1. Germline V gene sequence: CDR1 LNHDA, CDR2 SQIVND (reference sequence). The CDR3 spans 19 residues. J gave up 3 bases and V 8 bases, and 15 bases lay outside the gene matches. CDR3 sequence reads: CASLLTGTGGENGANVLTF. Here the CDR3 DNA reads TGTGCCAGTTTACTCACCGGGACAGGGGGTGAGAATGGGGCCAACGTCCTGACTTTC.

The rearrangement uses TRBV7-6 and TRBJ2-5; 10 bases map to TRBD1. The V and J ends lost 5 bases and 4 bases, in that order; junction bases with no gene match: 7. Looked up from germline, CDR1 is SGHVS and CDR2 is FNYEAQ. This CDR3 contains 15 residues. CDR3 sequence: CASSRHGTGVETQYF. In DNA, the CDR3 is TGTGCCAGCAGCCGACACGGGACAGGGGTAGAGACCCAGTACTTC. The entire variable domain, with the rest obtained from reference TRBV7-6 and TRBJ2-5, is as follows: GAGVSQSPRYKVTKRGQDVALRCDPISGHVSLYWYRQALGQGPEFLTYFNYEAQQDKSGLPNDRFSAERPEGSISTLTIQRTEQRDSAMYRCASSRHGTGVETQYFGPGTRLLVL.

The CDR3 protein is CASSESVGFGYTF. The DNA of the CDR3 is TGTGCCAGCAGTGAATCGGTGGGCTTTGGCTACACCTTC. This sequence joins TRBV6-1 and TRBJ1-2; D is unclear. Deletions cut 2 bases from V and 7 bases from J, with 11 bases between. Germline CDR1 and CDR2: MNHNS and SASEGT. This CDR3 is 13 amino acids long.

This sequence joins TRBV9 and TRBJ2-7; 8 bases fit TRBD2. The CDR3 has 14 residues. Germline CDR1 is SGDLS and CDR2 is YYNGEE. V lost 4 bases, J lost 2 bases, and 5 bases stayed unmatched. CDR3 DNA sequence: TGTGCCAGCAGCATCGGGGGGGAGCCCTACGAGCAGTACTTC. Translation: CASSIGGEPYEQYF.

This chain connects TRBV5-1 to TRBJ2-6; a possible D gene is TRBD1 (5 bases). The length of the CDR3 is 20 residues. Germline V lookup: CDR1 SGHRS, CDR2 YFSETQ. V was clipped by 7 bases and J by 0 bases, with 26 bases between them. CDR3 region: CASRFYIPPLGVSGANVLTF. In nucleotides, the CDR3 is TGCGCCAGCCGTTTCTATATCCCACCCCTAGGGGTCTCTGGGGCCAACGTCCTGACTTTC.

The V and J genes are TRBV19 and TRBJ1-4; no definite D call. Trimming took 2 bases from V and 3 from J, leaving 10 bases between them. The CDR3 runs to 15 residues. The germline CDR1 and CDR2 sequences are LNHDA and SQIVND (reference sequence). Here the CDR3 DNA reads TGTGCCAGTAGTATAACTGCGGTAGCTAATGAAAAACTGTTTTTT. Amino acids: CASSITAVANEKLFF.

The CDR3 is CASSEGRVSNQPQHF. The CDR3 bases are TGTGCCAGCAGTGAAGGCCGGGTTAGCAATCAGCCCCAGCATTTT. The J gene is TRBJ1-5, the V gene TRBV2; no firm D call. The CDR3 is made up of 15 amino acids. Germline V gene data show CDR1 as SNHLY and CDR2 as FYNNEI. The V gene lost 1 base and the J gene lost 0 bases, with 7 bases spanning the gap.

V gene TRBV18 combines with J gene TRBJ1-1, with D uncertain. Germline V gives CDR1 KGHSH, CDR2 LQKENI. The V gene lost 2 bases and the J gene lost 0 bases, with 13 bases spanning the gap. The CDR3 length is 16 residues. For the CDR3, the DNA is TGTGCCAGCTCACCAAATTCCCCGGGTATGAACACTGAAGCTTTCTTT. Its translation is CASSPNSPGMNTEAFF.

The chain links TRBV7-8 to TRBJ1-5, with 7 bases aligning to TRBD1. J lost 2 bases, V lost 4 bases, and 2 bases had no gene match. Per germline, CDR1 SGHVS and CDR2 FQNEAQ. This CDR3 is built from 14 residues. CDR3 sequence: CASSSGTGNQPQHF. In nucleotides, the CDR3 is TGTGCCAGCAGCTCCGGGACAGGCAATCAGCCCCAGCATTTT.

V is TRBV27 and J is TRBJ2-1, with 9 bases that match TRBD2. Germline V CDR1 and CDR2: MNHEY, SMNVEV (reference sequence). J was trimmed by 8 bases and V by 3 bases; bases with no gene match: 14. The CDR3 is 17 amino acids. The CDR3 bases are TGTGCCAGCAGTTTCCGTTATCCGGGACTAGCTGGGGATGAGCAGTTCTTC. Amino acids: CASSFRYPGLAGDEQFF.

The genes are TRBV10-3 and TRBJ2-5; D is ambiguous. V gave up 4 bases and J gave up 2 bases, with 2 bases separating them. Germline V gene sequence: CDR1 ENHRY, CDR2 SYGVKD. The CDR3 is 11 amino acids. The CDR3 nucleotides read TGTGCCATCAGTGTACAAGAGACCCAGTACTTC. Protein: CAISVQETQYF.

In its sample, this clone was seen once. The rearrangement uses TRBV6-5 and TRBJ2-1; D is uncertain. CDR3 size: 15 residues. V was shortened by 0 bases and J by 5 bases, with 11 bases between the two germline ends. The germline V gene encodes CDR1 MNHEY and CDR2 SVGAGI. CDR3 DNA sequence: TGTGCCAGCAGTTACTCGTTATTCCAGGACAATGAGCAGTTCTTC. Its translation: CASSYSLFQDNEQFF.